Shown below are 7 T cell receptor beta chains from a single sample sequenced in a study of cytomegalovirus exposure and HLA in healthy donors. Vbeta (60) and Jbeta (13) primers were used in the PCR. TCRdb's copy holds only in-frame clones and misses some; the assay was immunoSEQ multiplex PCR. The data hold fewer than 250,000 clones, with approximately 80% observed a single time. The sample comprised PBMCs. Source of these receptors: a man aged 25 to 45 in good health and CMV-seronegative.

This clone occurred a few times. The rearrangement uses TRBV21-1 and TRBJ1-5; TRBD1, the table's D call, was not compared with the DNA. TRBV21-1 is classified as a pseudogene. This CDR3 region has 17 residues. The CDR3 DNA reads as TGTGCCAGCAGCAAACCGGGACAGGGGGCTCCAAATCAGCCCCAGCATTTT. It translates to CASSKPGQGAPNQPQHF.

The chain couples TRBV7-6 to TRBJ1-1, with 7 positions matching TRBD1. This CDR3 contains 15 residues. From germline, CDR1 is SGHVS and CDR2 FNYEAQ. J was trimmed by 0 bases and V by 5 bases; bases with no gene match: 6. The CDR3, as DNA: TGTGCCAGCAGCGCTCCCGGGACAGTGAACACTGAAGCTTTCTTT. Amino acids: CASSAPGTVNTEAFF.

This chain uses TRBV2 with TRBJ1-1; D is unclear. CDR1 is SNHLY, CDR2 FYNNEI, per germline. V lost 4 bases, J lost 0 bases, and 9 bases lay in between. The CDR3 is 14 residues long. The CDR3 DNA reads TGTGCCAGCAGTGCAGATACCATGAACACTGAAGCTTTCTTT. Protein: CASSADTMNTEAFF.

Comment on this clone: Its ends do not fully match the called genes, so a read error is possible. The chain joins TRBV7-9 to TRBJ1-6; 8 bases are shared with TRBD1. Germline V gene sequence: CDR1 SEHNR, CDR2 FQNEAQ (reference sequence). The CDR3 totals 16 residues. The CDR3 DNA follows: TGTTCCAGCAGCTTAGGAAAGACAGGGGTTAATTCACCCCTCCACTTT. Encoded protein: CSSSLGKTGVNSPLHF.

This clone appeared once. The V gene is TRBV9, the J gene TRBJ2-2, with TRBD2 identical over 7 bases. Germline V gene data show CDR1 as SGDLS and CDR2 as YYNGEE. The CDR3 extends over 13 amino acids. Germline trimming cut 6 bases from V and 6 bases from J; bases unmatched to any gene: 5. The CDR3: CASTPGGSGELFF. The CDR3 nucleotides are TGTGCCAGCACCCCCGGGGGGTCCGGGGAGCTGTTTTTT.

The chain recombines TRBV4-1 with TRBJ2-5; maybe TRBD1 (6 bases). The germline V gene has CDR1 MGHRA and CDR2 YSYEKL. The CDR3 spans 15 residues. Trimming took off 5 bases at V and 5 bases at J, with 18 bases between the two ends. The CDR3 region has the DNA TGCGCCAGCAGCTCAGGGGACGGATGGTCGGAGACCCAGTACTTC. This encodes CASSSGDGWSETQYF.

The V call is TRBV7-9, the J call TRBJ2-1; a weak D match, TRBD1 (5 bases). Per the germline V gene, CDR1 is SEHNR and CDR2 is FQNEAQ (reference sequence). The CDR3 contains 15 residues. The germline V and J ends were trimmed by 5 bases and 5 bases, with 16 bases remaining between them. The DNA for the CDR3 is TGTGCCAGCAGCCCACCAGGGCCTGGGGACAATGAGCAGTTCTTC. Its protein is CASSPPGPGDNEQFF.